This is a list of T cell receptor beta chains from one sample in a study of identical twins. TCRdb ran MiXCR on the 5' RACE reads and lists one entry per CDR3 protein. The table lists 700,000 or so distinct CDR3 sequences, 21% of them singletons. The same data also went into a second study, on T cells expressing NK-cell markers.

Source material: PBMCs. The receptors were sampled from a woman aged 18-29 years in good health. CDR3s include the opening cysteine and the closing phenylalanine or tryptophan. D genes are given only for firm matches. Clone size is not always given. Where it is, it says once, few, many or a class for expanded clones.

j_gene: TRBJ2-3
d_gene: TRBD1
v_gene: TRBV29-1
abundance: many
CDR3nt: TGCAGCGCTTGGGACAGGGGGCGGACAGATACGCAGTATTTT
CDR3aa: CSAWDRGRTDTQYF

j_gene: TRBJ2-3
d_gene: TRBD1
v_gene: TRBV20-1
abundance: NA
CDR3nt: TGCAGTGCCCACGGGGCAGGGGGCCTAGATACGCAGTATTTT
CDR3aa: CSAHGAGGLDTQYF

j_gene: TRBJ1-4
d_gene: TRBD1
v_gene: TRBV7-8
abundance: many
CDR3nt: TGTGCCAGCAGCACAGCTCGGACAGGGAGACAAAAACTGTTTTTT
CDR3aa: CASSTARTGRQKLFF

j_gene: TRBJ2-7
d_gene: NA
v_gene: TRBV27
abundance: NA
CDR3nt: TGTGCCAGCAGTTGGAAGCGGAGCTACGAGCAGTACTTC
CDR3aa: CASSWKRSYEQYF

j_gene: TRBJ1-2
d_gene: TRBD1
v_gene: TRBV29-1
abundance: few
CDR3nt: TGCAGCGTACCGGGACAGGGAGCCTCCGGCTACACCTTC
CDR3aa: CSVPGQGASGYTF

j_gene: TRBJ2-7
d_gene: NA
v_gene: TRBV5-1
abundance: NA
CDR3nt: TGCGCCAGCAGCTTGGCCGGAGGCCTGGAAGTAGGGCAGTACTTC
CDR3aa: CASSLAGGLEVGQYF

j_gene: TRBJ2-3
d_gene: NA
v_gene: TRBV11-2
abundance: few
CDR3nt: TGTGCCAGCAGCTTCCCGGGACTTTTCACAGATACGCAGTATTTT
CDR3aa: CASSFPGLFTDTQYF

j_gene: TRBJ2-7
d_gene: NA
v_gene: TRBV20-1
abundance: NA
CDR3nt: TGCAGTGCTAGAGGGAGAGGCGGTCCCACCTACGAGCAGTACTTC
CDR3aa: CSARGRGGPTYEQYF

j_gene: TRBJ1-2
d_gene: NA
v_gene: TRBV4-2
abundance: many
CDR3nt: TGTGCCAGCAGCCAAGGGGCGCGGGCAGCTAACTATGGCTACACCTTC
CDR3aa: CASSQGARAANYGYTF

j_gene: TRBJ1-1
d_gene: NA
v_gene: TRBV20-1
abundance: few
CDR3nt: TGCAGTGCTCGTCCGGGACCCCTCTCTCAAGCTTTCTTT
CDR3aa: CSARPGPLSQAFF

j_gene: TRBJ1-2
d_gene: TRBD1
v_gene: TRBV20-1
abundance: NA
CDR3nt: TGCAGTGCTAGGGCAGGGGGCGCTTCCTATGGCTACACCTTC
CDR3aa: CSARAGGASYGYTF

j_gene: TRBJ2-7
d_gene: NA
v_gene: TRBV5-6
abundance: NA
CDR3nt: TGTGCCAGCAGCTTAATGGGGGGCGGGGAGCAGTACTTC
CDR3aa: CASSLMGGGEQYF

j_gene: TRBJ2-3
d_gene: NA
v_gene: TRBV20-1
abundance: NA
CDR3nt: TGCAGTGCTAGAGATCGGAGGCTAGCGATAACAGATACGCAGTATTTT
CDR3aa: CSARDRRLAITDTQYF

j_gene: TRBJ1-1
d_gene: NA
v_gene: TRBV20-1
abundance: NA
CDR3nt: TGCAGTGCTAAAGGGCACCTGGCAGGAGCTTTCTTT
CDR3aa: CSAKGHLAGAFF

j_gene: TRBJ1-4
d_gene: NA
v_gene: TRBV19
abundance: NA
CDR3nt: TGTGCCAGTAGCACCTACGGGAGAACTAATGAAAAACTGTTTTTT
CDR3aa: CASSTYGRTNEKLFF

j_gene: TRBJ2-3
d_gene: NA
v_gene: TRBV12-5
abundance: NA
CDR3nt: TGTGCTAGTGGTTTGAGTGGGTTCGGAGATACGCAGTATTTT
CDR3aa: CASGLSGFGDTQYF

j_gene: TRBJ1-5
d_gene: NA
v_gene: TRBV2
abundance: NA
CDR3nt: TGTGCCAGCGGCATCCGAGCGATTAATAGCAATCAGCCCCAGCATTTT
CDR3aa: CASGIRAINSNQPQHF

j_gene: TRBJ2-1
d_gene: TRBD1
v_gene: TRBV20-1
abundance: NA
CDR3nt: TGCAGCTACGCCGGGACAGGGAGGTACAATGAGCAGTTCTTC
CDR3aa: CSYAGTGRYNEQFF

j_gene: TRBJ1-1
d_gene: NA
v_gene: TRBV7-2
abundance: many
CDR3nt: TGTGCCAGCAGCTTAGCCCCAGGGACGGCCGGCACTGAAGCTTTCTTT
CDR3aa: CASSLAPGTAGTEAFF

j_gene: TRBJ2-5
d_gene: NA
v_gene: TRBV5-4
abundance: NA
CDR3nt: TGTGCCAGCAGCACGGGACCGCTACAAGAGACCCAGTACTTC
CDR3aa: CASSTGPLQETQYF

j_gene: TRBJ2-7
d_gene: NA
v_gene: TRBV5-1
abundance: many
CDR3nt: TGCGCCAGCAGCTTGCGTAGGGAAAATAGCTACGAGCAGTACTTC
CDR3aa: CASSLRRENSYEQYF

j_gene: TRBJ1-2
d_gene: NA
v_gene: TRBV12-3/TRBV12-4
abundance: few
CDR3nt: TGTGCCAGCAACCACAGGGAAGATGGCTACACCTTC
CDR3aa: CASNHREDGYTF

j_gene: TRBJ1-5
d_gene: TRBD1
v_gene: TRBV9
abundance: many
CDR3nt: TGTGCCAGCAGCCCGGGGACAGCCGGAAATAGCAATCAGCCCCAGCATTTT
CDR3aa: CASSPGTAGNSNQPQHF

j_gene: TRBJ2-1
d_gene: NA
v_gene: TRBV7-9
abundance: many
CDR3nt: TGTGCCAGCAGCTTGGTAGGTTGGGAGCAGTTCTTC
CDR3aa: CASSLVGWEQFF

j_gene: TRBJ2-2
d_gene: TRBD1
v_gene: TRBV15
abundance: NA
CDR3nt: TGTGCCACCAGCAGAGATGGGCGGACAGGGGATACCGGGGAGCTGTTTTTT
CDR3aa: CATSRDGRTGDTGELFF

j_gene: TRBJ2-1
d_gene: NA
v_gene: TRBV4-1
abundance: few
CDR3nt: TGCGCCAGCAGCCACCGTCAGCGCTGGAATGAGCAGTTCTTC
CDR3aa: CASSHRQRWNEQFF

j_gene: TRBJ2-3
d_gene: NA
v_gene: TRBV20-1
abundance: few
CDR3nt: TGCAGTGGATTTCCCCCTAGCACAGATACGCAGTATTTT
CDR3aa: CSGFPPSTDTQYF

j_gene: TRBJ2-1
d_gene: NA
v_gene: TRBV7-9
abundance: NA
CDR3nt: TGTGCCAGCAGCTTGGGACCAGTCTATGAGCAGTTCTTC
CDR3aa: CASSLGPVYEQFF

j_gene: TRBJ2-3
d_gene: NA
v_gene: TRBV20-1
abundance: few
CDR3nt: TGCAGTGCCGCAGGACTCCTTATTAGCACAGATACGCAGTATTTT
CDR3aa: CSAAGLLISTDTQYF

j_gene: TRBJ2-7
d_gene: NA
v_gene: TRBV14
abundance: few
CDR3nt: TGTGCCAGCAGCCAAGATCCCGGGGCGGCCTACGAGCAGTACTTC
CDR3aa: CASSQDPGAAYEQYF

j_gene: TRBJ2-1
d_gene: NA
v_gene: TRBV6-2/TRBV6-3
abundance: NA
CDR3nt: TGTGCCAGCAGCACACTCCCGGGACAAGGGCCCCATGAGCAGTTCTTC
CDR3aa: CASSTLPGQGPHEQFF

j_gene: TRBJ1-2
d_gene: NA
v_gene: TRBV12-3/TRBV12-4
abundance: many
CDR3nt: TGTGCCAGCAGTTTGGACAGTTTCCGCCTCTATGGCTACACCTTC
CDR3aa: CASSLDSFRLYGYTF

j_gene: TRBJ1-2
d_gene: NA
v_gene: TRBV7-2
abundance: few
CDR3nt: TGTGCCAGCAGCTCTGGGGATTTCTACACCTTC
CDR3aa: CASSSGDFYTF

j_gene: TRBJ2-7
d_gene: TRBD2
v_gene: TRBV20-1
abundance: many
CDR3nt: TGCAGTGCTAGGGGACTAGCGGGGACCGCGGATTACTTC
CDR3aa: CSARGLAGTADYF

j_gene: TRBJ2-7
d_gene: TRBD2
v_gene: TRBV2
abundance: few
CDR3nt: TGTGCCAGCAGTGCGGCGGGGGGGCCTTACGAGCAGTACTTC
CDR3aa: CASSAAGGPYEQYF

j_gene: TRBJ1-4
d_gene: NA
v_gene: TRBV20-1
abundance: few
CDR3nt: TGCAGTGCTAGTGGGGTCTCTCGAGAAAAACTGTTTTTT
CDR3aa: CSASGVSREKLFF

j_gene: TRBJ2-4
d_gene: NA
v_gene: TRBV12-3/TRBV12-4
abundance: NA
CDR3nt: TGTGCCAGCAGCCCCGGCGGACTAGCCAAAAACATTCAGTACTTC
CDR3aa: CASSPGGLAKNIQYF

j_gene: TRBJ2-2
d_gene: NA
v_gene: TRBV27
abundance: NA
CDR3nt: TGTGCCAGCAGTTCTCGGGGACAGGGACCCATAGCGGGATCCACCGGGGAGCTGTTTTTT
CDR3aa: CASSSRGQGPIAGSTGELFF

j_gene: TRBJ2-7
d_gene: NA
v_gene: TRBV5-1
abundance: NA
CDR3nt: TGCGCCAGCTCCTTTGCGGCAGGGTTTATGAACGAGCAGTACTTC
CDR3aa: CASSFAAGFMNEQYF

j_gene: TRBJ2-7
d_gene: NA
v_gene: TRBV20-1
abundance: NA
CDR3nt: TGCAGTGCTAGAGTCAACTCGGGGTTTTCTCGCGAGCAGTACTTC
CDR3aa: CSARVNSGFSREQYF

j_gene: TRBJ1-1
d_gene: NA
v_gene: TRBV20-1
abundance: NA
CDR3nt: TGCAGTGCTATCAACCCGGGACTTTATAACACTGAAGCTTTCTTT
CDR3aa: CSAINPGLYNTEAFF